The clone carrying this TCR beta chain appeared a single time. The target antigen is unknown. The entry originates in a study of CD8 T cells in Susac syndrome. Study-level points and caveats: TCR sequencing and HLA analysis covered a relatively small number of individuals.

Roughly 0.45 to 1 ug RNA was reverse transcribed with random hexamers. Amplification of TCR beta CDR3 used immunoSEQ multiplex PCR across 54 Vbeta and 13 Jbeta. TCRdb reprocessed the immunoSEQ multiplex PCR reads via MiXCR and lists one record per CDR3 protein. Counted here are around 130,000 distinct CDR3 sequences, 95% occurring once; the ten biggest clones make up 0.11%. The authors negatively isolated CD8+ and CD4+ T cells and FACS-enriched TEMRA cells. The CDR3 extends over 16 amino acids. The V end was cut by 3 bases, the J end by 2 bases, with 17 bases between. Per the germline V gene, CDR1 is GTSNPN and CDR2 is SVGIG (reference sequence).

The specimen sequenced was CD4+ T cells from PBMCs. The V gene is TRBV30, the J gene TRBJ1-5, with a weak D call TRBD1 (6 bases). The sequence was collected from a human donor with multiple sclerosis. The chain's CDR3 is CAWSLGGTLGNQPQHF. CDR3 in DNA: TGTGCCTGGAGCCTAGGGGGGACCCTCGGCAATCAGCCCCAGCATTTT. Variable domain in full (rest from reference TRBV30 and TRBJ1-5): SQTIHQWPATLVQPVGSPLSLECTVEGTSNPNLYWYRQAAGRGLQLLFYSVGIGQISSEVPQNLSASRPQDRQFILSSKKLLLSDSGFYLCAWSLGGTLGNQPQHFGDGTRLSIL.